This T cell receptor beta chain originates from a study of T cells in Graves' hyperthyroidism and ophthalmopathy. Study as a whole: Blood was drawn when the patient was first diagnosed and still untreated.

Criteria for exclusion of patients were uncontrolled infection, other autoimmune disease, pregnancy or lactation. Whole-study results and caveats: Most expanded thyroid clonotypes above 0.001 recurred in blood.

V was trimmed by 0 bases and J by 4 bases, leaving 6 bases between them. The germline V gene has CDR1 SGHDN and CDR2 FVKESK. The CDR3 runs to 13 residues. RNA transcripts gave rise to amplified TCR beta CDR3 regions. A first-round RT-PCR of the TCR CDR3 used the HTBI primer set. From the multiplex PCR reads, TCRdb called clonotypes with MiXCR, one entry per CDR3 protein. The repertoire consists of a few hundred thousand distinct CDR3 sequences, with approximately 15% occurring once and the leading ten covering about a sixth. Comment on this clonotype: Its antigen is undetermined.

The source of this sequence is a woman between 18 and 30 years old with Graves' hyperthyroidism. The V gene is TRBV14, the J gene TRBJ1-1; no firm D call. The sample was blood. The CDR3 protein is CASSQDMSTEAFF. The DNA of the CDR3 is TGTGCCAGCAGCCAAGATATGAGCACTGAAGCTTTCTTT. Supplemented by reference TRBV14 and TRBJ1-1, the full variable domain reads EAGVTQFPSHSVIEKGQTVTLRCDPISGHDNLYWYRRVMGKEIKFLLHFVKESKQDESGMPNNRFLAERTGGTYSTLKVQPAELEDSGVYFCASSQDMSTEAFFGQGTRLTVV.